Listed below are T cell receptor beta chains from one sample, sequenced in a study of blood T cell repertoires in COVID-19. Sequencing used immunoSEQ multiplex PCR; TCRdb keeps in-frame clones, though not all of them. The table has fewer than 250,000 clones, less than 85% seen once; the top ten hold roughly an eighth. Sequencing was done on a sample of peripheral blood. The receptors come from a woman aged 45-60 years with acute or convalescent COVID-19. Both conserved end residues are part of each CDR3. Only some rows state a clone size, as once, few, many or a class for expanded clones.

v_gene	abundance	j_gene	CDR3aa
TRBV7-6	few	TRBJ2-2	CASSTTHRQSGELFF
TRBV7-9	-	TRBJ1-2	CASSPPFTGGYGYTF
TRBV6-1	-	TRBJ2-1	CASSEGSSGSGNEQFF
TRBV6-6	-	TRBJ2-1	CASSAPGGHNEQFF
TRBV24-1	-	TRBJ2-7	CATSDAGTGYGEQYF
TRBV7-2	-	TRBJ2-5	CASSPQQGITKETQYF
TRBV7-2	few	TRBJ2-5	CASSGTSGRRGQETQYF
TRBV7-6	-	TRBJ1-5	CASSLLAGTNQPQHF
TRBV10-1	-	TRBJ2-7	CASSEEKGAYEQYF
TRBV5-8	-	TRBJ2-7	CASSWRTGEYEQYF
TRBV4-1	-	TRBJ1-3	CASTLFYPVISGNTIYF
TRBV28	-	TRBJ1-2	CASVLEVANYGYTF
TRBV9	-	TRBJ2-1	CASSVAVTSGVNEQFF
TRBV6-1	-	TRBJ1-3	CASRRTGDSGNTIYF
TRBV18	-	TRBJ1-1	CASSPPDRRPNTEAFF
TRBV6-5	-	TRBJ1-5	CASSFTGTGNQHF
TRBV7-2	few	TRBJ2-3	CASSFSASGGIRTDTQYF
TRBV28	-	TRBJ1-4	CASSPRGANEKLFF
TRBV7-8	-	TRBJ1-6	CASSSHAPRQSNSPLHF
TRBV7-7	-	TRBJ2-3	CASSSGTGRGQGTDTQYF